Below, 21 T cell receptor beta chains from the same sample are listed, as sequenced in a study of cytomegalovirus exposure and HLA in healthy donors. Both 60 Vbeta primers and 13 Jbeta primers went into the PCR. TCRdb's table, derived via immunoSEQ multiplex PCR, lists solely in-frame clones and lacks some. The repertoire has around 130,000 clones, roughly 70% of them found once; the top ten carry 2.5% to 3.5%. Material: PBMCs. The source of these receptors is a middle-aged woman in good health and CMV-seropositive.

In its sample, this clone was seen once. CDR3 sequence (DNA): TGTGCCAGCAGCTTCTCCCGGGAGGACCAGTACTTC. Residues: CASSFSREDQYF. This sequence joins TRBV7-9 and TRBJ2-5; 7 positions match TRBD2. Looked up from germline, CDR1 is SEHNR and CDR2 is FQNEAQ (reference sequence). V gave up 3 bases and J gave up 10 bases; unmatched junction bases: 5. This CDR3 has 12 residues.

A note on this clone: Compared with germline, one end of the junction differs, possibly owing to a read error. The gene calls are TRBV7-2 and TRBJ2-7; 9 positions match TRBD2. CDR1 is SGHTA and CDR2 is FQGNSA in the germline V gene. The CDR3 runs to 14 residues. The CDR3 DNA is TGTGCCAGCACCTTACTAGCGGGTGTCTACGAGCAGTACTTC. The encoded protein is CASTLLAGVYEQYF.

The CDR3 protein is CASSPRDRGPYEQYF. DNA of the CDR3: TGTGCCAGCAGCCCCCGGGACAGGGGGCCTTACGAGCAGTACTTC. The chain recombines TRBV7-9 with TRBJ2-7, with 12 bases fitting TRBD1. With 5 bases clipped from V and 4 bases from J, the junction kept 6 bases outside the gene matches. The germline V gene has CDR1 SEHNR and CDR2 FQNEAQ (reference sequence). The CDR3 has 15 residues. The whole variable domain, remainder taken from reference TRBV7-9 and TRBJ2-7, is DTGVSQNPRHKITKRGQNVTFRCDPISEHNRLYWYRQTLGQGPEFLTYFQNEAQLEKSRLLSDRFSAERPKGSFSTLEIQRTEQGDSAMYLCASSPRDRGPYEQYFGPGTRLTVT.

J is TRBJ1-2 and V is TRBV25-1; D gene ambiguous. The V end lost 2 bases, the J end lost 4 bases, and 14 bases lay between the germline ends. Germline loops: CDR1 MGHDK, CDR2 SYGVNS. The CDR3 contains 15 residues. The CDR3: CASSEENRGIYGYTF. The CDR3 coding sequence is TGTGCCAGCAGTGAAGAGAATCGGGGAATCTATGGCTACACCTTC.

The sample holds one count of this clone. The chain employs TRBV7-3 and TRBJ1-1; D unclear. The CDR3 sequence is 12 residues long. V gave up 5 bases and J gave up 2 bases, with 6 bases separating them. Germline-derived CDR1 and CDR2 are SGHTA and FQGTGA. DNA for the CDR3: TGTGCCAGCAGCAACTCCAACACTGAAGCTTTCTTT. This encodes CASSNSNTEAFF.

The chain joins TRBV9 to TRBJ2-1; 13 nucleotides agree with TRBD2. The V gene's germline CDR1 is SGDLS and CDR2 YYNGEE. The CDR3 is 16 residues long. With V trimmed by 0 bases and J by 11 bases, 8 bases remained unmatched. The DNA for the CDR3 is TGTGCCAGCAGCGTAGAGCCGACTAGCGGGGGGCTTCAGCAGTTCTTC. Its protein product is CASSVEPTSGGLQQFF. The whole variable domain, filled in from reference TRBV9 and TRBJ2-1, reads DSGVTQTPKHLITATGQRVTLRCSPRSGDLSVYWYQQSLDQGLQFLIQYYNGEERAKGNILERFSAQQFPDLHSELNLSSLELGDSALYFCASSVEPTSGGLQQFFGPGTRLTVL.

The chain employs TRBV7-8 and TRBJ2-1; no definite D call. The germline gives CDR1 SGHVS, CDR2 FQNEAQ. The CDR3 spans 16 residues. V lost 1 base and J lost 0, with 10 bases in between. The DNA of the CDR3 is TGTGCCAGCAGCTTAGGCCGCCGGAGCTCCTACAATGAGCAGTTCTTC. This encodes CASSLGRRSSYNEQFF.

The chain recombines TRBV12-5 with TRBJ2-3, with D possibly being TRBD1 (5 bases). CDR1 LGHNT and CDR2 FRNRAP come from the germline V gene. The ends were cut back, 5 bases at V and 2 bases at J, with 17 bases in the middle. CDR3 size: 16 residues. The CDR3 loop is CASGQPNGQLTDTQYF. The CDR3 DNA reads TGTGCTAGTGGTCAACCAAATGGACAACTCACAGATACGCAGTATTTT.

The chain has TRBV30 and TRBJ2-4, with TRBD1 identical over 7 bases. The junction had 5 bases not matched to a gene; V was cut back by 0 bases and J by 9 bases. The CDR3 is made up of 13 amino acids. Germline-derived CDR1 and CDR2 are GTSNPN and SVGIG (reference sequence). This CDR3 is CAWSVGEGAIQYF. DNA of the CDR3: TGTGCCTGGAGTGTAGGAGAGGGGGCCATTCAGTACTTC.

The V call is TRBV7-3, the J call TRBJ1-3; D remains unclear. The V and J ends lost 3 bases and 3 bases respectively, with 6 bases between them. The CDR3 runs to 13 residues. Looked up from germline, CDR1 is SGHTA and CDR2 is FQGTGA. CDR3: CASSFTGGNTIYF. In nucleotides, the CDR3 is TGTGCCAGCAGCTTTACCGGTGGAAACACCATATATTTT. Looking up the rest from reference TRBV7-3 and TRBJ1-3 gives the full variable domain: GAGVSQTPSNKVTEKGKYVELRCDPISGHTALYWYRQSLGQGPEFLIYFQGTGAADDSGLPNDRFFAVRPEGSVSTLKIQRTERGDSAVYLCASSFTGGNTIYFGEGSWLTVV.

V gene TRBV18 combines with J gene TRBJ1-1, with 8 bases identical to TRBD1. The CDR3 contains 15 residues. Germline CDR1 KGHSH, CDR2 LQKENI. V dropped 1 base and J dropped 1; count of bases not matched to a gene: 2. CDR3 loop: CASSPLTGGNTEAFF. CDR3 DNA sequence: TGTGCCAGCTCACCACTAACAGGGGGGAACACTGAAGCTTTCTTT.

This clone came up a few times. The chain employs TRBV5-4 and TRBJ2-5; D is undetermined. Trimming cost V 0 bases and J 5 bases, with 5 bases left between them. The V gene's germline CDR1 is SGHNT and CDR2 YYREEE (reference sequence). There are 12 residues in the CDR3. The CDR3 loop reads CASSLAQETQYF. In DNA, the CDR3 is TGTGCCAGCAGCTTGGCCCAGGAGACCCAGTACTTC. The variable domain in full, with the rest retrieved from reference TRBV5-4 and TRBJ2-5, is ETGVTQSPTHLIKTRGQQVTLRCSSQSGHNTVSWYQQALGQGPQFIFQYYREEENGRGNFPPRFSGLQFPNYSSELNVNALELDDSALYLCASSLAQETQYFGPGTRLLVL.

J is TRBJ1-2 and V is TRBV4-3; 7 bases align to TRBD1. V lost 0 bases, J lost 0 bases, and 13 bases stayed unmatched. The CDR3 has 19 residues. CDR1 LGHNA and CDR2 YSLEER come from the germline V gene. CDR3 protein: CASSQEVWDSLTANYGYTF. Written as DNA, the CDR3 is TGCGCCAGCAGCCAAGAAGTTTGGGACAGTCTAACTGCTAACTATGGCTACACCTTC.

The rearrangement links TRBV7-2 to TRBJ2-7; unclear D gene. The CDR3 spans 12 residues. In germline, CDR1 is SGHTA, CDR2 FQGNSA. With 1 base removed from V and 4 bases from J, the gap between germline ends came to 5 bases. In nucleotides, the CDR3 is TGTGCCAGCAGCTTAGTTCATTACGAGCAGTACTTC. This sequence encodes CASSLVHYEQYF. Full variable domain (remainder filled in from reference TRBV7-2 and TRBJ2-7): GAGVSQSPSNKVTEKGKDVELRCDPISGHTALYWYRQSLGQGLEFLIYFQGNSAPDKSGLPSDRFSAERTGGSVSTLTIQRTQQEDSAVYLCASSLVHYEQYFGPGTRLTVT.

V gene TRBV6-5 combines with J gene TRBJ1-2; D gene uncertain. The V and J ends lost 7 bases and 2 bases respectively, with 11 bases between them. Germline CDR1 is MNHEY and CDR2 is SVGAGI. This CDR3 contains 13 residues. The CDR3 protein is CASTPTGNYGYTF. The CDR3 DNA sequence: TGTGCCAGCACCCCGACGGGAAACTATGGCTACACCTTC.

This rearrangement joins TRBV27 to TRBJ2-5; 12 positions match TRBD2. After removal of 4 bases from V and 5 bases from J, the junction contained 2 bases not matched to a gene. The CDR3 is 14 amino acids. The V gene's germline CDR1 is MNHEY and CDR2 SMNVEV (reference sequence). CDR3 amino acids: CASSSGTSGETQYF. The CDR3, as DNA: TGTGCCAGCAGTTCCGGGACTAGCGGGGAGACCCAGTACTTC.

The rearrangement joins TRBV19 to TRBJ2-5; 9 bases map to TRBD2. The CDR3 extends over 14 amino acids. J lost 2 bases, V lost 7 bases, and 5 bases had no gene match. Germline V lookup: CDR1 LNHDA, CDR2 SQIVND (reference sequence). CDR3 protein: CASNPSGVQETQYF. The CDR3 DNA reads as TGTGCCAGTAATCCTAGCGGGGTTCAAGAGACCCAGTACTTC.

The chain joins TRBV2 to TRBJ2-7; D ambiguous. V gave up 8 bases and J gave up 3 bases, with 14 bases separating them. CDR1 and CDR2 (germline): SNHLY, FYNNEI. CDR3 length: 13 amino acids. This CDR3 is CASPQKGGYEQYF. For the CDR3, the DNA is TGTGCCAGCCCCCAGAAAGGCGGCTACGAGCAGTACTTC. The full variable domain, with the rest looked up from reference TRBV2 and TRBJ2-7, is EPEVTQTPSHQVTQMGQEVILRCVPISNHLYFYWYRQILGQKVEFLVSFYNNEISEKSEIFDDQFSVERPDGSNFTLKIRSTKLEDSAMYFCASPQKGGYEQYFGPGTRLTVT.

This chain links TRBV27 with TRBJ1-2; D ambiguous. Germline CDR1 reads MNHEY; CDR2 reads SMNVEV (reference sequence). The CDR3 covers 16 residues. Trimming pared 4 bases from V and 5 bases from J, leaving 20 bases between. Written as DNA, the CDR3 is TGTGCCAGCAGTTATACCCGCCTTTCGGGGTTGTATGGCTACACCTTC. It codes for CASSYTRLSGLYGYTF.

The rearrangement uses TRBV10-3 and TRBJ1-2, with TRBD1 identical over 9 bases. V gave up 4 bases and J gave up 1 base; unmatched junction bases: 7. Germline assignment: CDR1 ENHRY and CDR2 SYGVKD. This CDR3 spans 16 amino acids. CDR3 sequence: CAISGLGQGNNYGYTF. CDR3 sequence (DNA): TGTGCCATCAGTGGACTTGGACAGGGGAATAACTATGGCTACACCTTC.

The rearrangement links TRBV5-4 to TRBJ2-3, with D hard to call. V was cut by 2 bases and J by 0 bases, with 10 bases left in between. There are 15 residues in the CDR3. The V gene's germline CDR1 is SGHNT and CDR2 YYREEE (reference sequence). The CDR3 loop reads CASSFSSDSTDTQYF. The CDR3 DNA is TGTGCCAGCAGCTTTTCGAGCGATAGCACAGATACGCAGTATTTT.